These T cell receptor beta chains were read from a single sample in a study of T-cell memory formation after mild COVID-19. TCRdb re-derived calls from the 5' RACE reads in MiXCR, one entry per CDR3 protein. In the table there are tens of thousands of distinct CDR3 sequences, over 15% of which are singletons. Sequencing used PBMCs or a T cell subset sorted from them (not recorded which). The receptors derive from an adult woman who had mild COVID-19 (a few samples of this study predate the infection). Cell type and time point are not known. Each CDR3 is given without its conserved first and last residue.

>TRBJ1-1|TRBV4-2
ASSQAVNTEAF
>TRBJ2-1|TRBV7-9
ASSLSWMTGTSGSSYNEQF
>TRBJ2-1|TRBV4-1
ASSQEGGGNNEQF
>TRBJ2-1|TRBV3-1
ASSRSQWGSYNEQF
>TRBJ2-7|TRBV3-1
ASSQEGGEYEQY
>TRBJ1-5|TRBV6-6
ASSYSPGDSNQPQH
>TRBJ2-7|TRBV6-2/TRBV6-3
ASSYDPSSYEQY
>TRBJ2-7|TRBV4-2
ASSPGTGAYEQY
>TRBJ1-1|TRBV29-1
SVGFSPMNTEAF
>TRBJ2-3|TRBV5-1
ASSRTGTGWGDTQY
>TRBJ2-7|TRBV7-8
ASSPRFGGYEQY
>TRBJ2-3|TRBV2
ASSKGLADSGAVGTQY
>TRBJ2-7|TRBV9
ASSVAGTGGSEQY
>TRBJ2-5|TRBV7-9
ASSSPLYQETQY
>TRBJ1-1|TRBV12-3/TRBV12-4
ASSLTVNTEAF
>TRBJ1-5|TRBV15
ATSRDRGGGNQPQH
>TRBJ2-7|TRBV20-1
SARDTNRGLDYEQY
>TRBJ2-1|TRBV20-1
SARDTIGGSSYNEQF
>TRBJ1-1|TRBV5-1
ASSFGVGTEAF
>TRBJ2-5|TRBV24-1
ATSNPSQETQY
>TRBJ2-1|TRBV24-1
ATSDHPGTGGSDEQF
>TRBJ1-3|TRBV7-8
ASSLAATLRVSGNTIY
>TRBJ1-5|TRBV12-3/TRBV12-4
ASRRDTDQPQH
>TRBJ2-1|TRBV6-9
ASSGQGGFSEQF
>TRBJ1-6|TRBV12-3/TRBV12-4
ASRESSSLH
>TRBJ2-2|TRBV27
ASSLANTGELF
>TRBJ2-5|TRBV30
AWTRGTIGETQY
>TRBJ2-7|TRBV4-1
ASSPEGRDSRYEQY
>TRBJ2-7|TRBV7-9
ASSLVSGADEQY
>TRBJ2-1|TRBV30
AWSAEAGFVLEQF
>TRBJ2-2|TRBV6-2/TRBV6-3
ASSLRLAVGNPQNTGELF
>TRBJ1-1|TRBV5-1
ASSFLGPREPTEAF
>TRBJ1-1|TRBV29-1
SVEDWGLNTEAF
>TRBJ1-2|TRBV6-6
ASGPLEGYT
>TRBJ2-1|TRBV7-2
ASSLVAIWTSGRNEQF
>TRBJ2-3|TRBV24-1
ATSDPRDGNTDTQY
>TRBJ2-7|TRBV7-9
ASSPPRQGVEQY
>TRBJ1-4|TRBV4-3
ASSQFSNEKLF
>TRBJ1-1|TRBV9
ASSGGTGKNTEAF
>TRBJ2-7|TRBV9
ASSPRGQATSYEQY
>TRBJ2-1|TRBV5-1
ASSLGGAGAYEQF
>TRBJ2-7|TRBV29-1
SVSQDYEQY
>TRBJ2-2|TRBV9
ASSVDRTSGDTGELF
>TRBJ2-1|TRBV9
ASSPPIRDDEQF
>TRBJ2-7|TRBV21-1
ASSKGKGPPYEQY
>TRBJ2-1|TRBV14
ASRQQGALFDNEQF
>TRBJ2-1|TRBV20-1
SARDQGLAFDEQF
>TRBJ2-7|TRBV5-1
ASTDRDLSYYEQY
>TRBJ2-1|TRBV4-1
ASSQTSTMVAEQF
>TRBJ2-7|TRBV6-4
ASKLGARLDEQY
>TRBJ2-7|TRBV4-1
ASSRAVDFEQY